The sample holds many counts of the clone carrying this TCR beta chain. What it binds is not known. Trimming shortened V by 1 base and J by 4 bases, and 14 bases separated the two germline ends. Germline CDR1 SSHAT, CDR2 FNYEAQ (reference sequence). CDR3 length: 16 amino acids. Profiled with immunoSEQ multiplex PCR; TCRdb holds only in-frame clones, not every one. The sample was found to contain 20,000 to 30,000 clones, and every one recurs. This related bone marrow graft donor gave peripheral blood on the day of marrow donation. This sample was taken from a study of T cells after posttransplantation cyclophosphamide. Study results and limitations: Skin or GI-infiltrating T cells shared few TRB sequences with blood. Later post-transplant blood repertoires were often dominated by donor CD8+ memory clones. Recipient CMV seropositivity and CMV reactivation strongly tracked TRB clonality.

The clonotype comes from a woman aged 45-65 years in good health, CMV-negative, and a related stem cell transplant donor. The V gene is TRBV7-7, the J gene TRBJ2-1, with D perhaps matching TRBD2 (7 bases). The sequencing sample was made of PBMCs. Here the CDR3 reads CASSLEAGATYNEQFF. The CDR3 DNA follows: TGTGCCAGCAGCTTAGAGGCGGGGGCCACTTACAATGAGCAGTTCTTC.